One sample yielded the 9 T cell receptor beta chains listed below, sequenced in a study of neurological immune-mediated disorders (dated 2019 in TCRdb). Libraries were constructed by 5' RACE. The sample was run on an Illumina HiSeq 2500. TCRdb trimmed public reads at Q25 via fastp, called clones via MiXCR and kept in-frame beta chains. Every CDR3 protein is listed once, alongside the most common genes and DNA of its rows. The sample profile shows roughly 57,000 distinct CDR3 sequences; 7% to 10% of them were found once. About 2% of the sample rests with the top ten. Interpreted using the paper, the time point label stands for: longitudinal time-point 3. Sequencing input: PBMCs. The receptors shown here come from a woman aged 40 to 55 in good health.

The rearrangement uses TRBV30 and TRBJ2-1; 7 positions agree with TRBD1. The germline V gene has CDR1 GTSNPN and CDR2 SVGIG (reference sequence). The CDR3 is 13 residues long. After removal of 1 base from V and 7 bases from J, the junction contained 4 bases not matched to a gene. CDR3 sequence: CAWSEGRGNEQFF. CDR3 sequence (DNA): TGTGCCTGGAGTGAGGGCAGGGGGAATGAGCAGTTCTTC.

The sample holds many counts of this clonotype. The chain joins TRBV5-6 to TRBJ2-5; 10 bases match TRBD1. V dropped 4 bases and J dropped 7; count of bases not matched to a gene: 7. Germline V gene lookup returns CDR1 SGHDT and CDR2 YYEEEE. The CDR3 length is 14 residues. The chain's CDR3 is CASSGGQGLPTQYF. The DNA for the CDR3 is TGTGCCAGCAGCGGGGGACAGGGGCTTCCGACCCAGTACTTC.

This clonotype was seen at least ten times. The chain couples TRBV5-1 to TRBJ2-5; no clear D. Germline-derived CDR1 and CDR2 are SGHRS and YFSETQ. V lost 4 bases and J 2 bases, leaving 9 bases between the germline ends. This CDR3 is 13 amino acids long. The CDR3 sequence: CASSLGWQETQYF. Written as DNA, the CDR3 is TGCGCCAGCAGCCTGGGTTGGCAAGAGACCCAGTACTTC. Full variable domain (outside the CDR3, taken from reference TRBV5-1 and TRBJ2-5): KAGVTQTPRYLIKTRGQQVTLSCSPISGHRSVSWYQQTPGQGLQFLFEYFSETQRNKGNFPGRFSGRQFSNSRSEMNVSTLELGDSALYLCASSLGWQETQYFGPGTRLLVL.

There are many counts of this clonotype. The genes are TRBV7-9 and TRBJ1-4, with D unresolved. Germline-derived CDR1 and CDR2 are SEHNR and FQNEAQ (reference sequence). Trimming removed 4 bases at V and 4 bases at J, with 16 bases between. There are 16 residues in the CDR3. The CDR3 DNA reads as TGTGCCAGCAGCTCCGCCGACGTTCGGTATAATGAAAAACTGTTTTTT. Translation gives CASSSADVRYNEKLFF.

This clonotype occurred many times. V usage is TRBV6-2 or TRBV6-3 and J usage is TRBJ2-7; no reliable D call. The CDR3 has 12 residues. The V gene's germline CDR1 is MNHEY and CDR2 SVGEGT. With 2 bases removed from V and 2 bases from J, the gap between germline ends came to 4 bases. CDR3 protein: CASSYATYEQYF. In DNA, the CDR3 is TGTGCCAGCAGTTACGCGACCTACGAGCAGTACTTC.

This clonotype was recorded at least ten times. This chain uses TRBV20-1 with TRBJ1-2; D gene ambiguous. V was pared by 3 bases and J by 2 bases, with 10 bases between. Germline CDR1 reads DFQATT; CDR2 reads SNEGSKA (reference sequence). This CDR3 spans 13 amino acids. CDR3 sequence reads: CSARGGQNYGYTF. The CDR3, as DNA: TGCAGTGCTAGGGGAGGGCAGAACTATGGCTACACCTTC.

This clonotype was found a few times. CDR3 protein: CSVEDTFTEAFF. DNA of the CDR3: TGCAGCGTTGAAGACACGTTCACTGAAGCTTTCTTT. The chain combines TRBV29-1 with TRBJ1-1; D gene unclear. CDR1 and CDR2 (germline): SQVTM, ANQGSEA. V shed 0 bases and J shed 4 bases, with 6 bases lying between them. This CDR3 region has 12 residues.

This clonotype was seen at least ten times. The rearrangement joins TRBV20-1 to TRBJ2-7; TRBD1 agrees at 8 bases. The junction had 10 bases not matched to a gene; V was cut back by 5 bases and J by 7 bases. The CDR3 sequence is 13 residues long. Germline V gene data show CDR1 as DFQATT and CDR2 as SNEGSKA (reference sequence). The chain's CDR3 is CSALMAQGEEQYF. CDR3 coding DNA: TGCAGTGCTTTAATGGCACAGGGGGAGGAGCAGTACTTC.

Many counts were recorded for this clonotype. V and J are TRBV12-3 or TRBV12-4 and TRBJ2-1; D is possibly TRBD2 (6 bases). CDR3 length equals 21 residues. The V and J ends lost 2 bases and 3 bases respectively, with 29 bases between them. DNA of the CDR3: TGTGCCAGCAGTTTAAGAGTCCGGGACTTTGTAGGTACCGGGCTCTACAATGAGCAGTTCTTC. This codes for CASSLRVRDFVGTGLYNEQFF.